The 30 T cell receptor beta chains below come from one sample, sequenced in a study of T cell changes during pregnancy in multiple sclerosis. The data were produced by immunoSEQ multiplex PCR, yet TCRdb's version contains in-frame clones alone and is incomplete. The sample includes about 38,000 clones, 80% to 90% of them seen just once. This material consisted of CD4+ T cells from peripheral blood mononuclear cells, taken before pregnancy. All receptors derive from a female donor with multiple sclerosis, enrolled in a pregnancy study.

V and J are TRBV5-1 and TRBJ2-1, with 10 nucleotides matching TRBD2. The CDR3 is 15 amino acids. The germline CDR1 and CDR2 sequences are SGHRS and YFSETQ. The trim removed 4 bases at V and 8 bases at J, leaving 9 bases unmatched. CDR3 amino acids: CASSPPSGGADEQFF. Written as DNA, the CDR3 is TGCGCCAGCAGCCCACCCAGCGGGGGGGCGGATGAGCAGTTCTTC.

This clone was recorded once. The chain couples TRBV18 to TRBJ1-1; no clear D gene. The germline V gene encodes CDR1 KGHSH and CDR2 LQKENI. The CDR3 covers 13 residues. The V gene lost 2 bases and the J gene lost 4 bases, with 8 bases spanning the gap. CDR3 region: CASSPVGVTEAFF. In nucleotides, the CDR3 is TGTGCCAGCTCACCAGTCGGAGTCACTGAAGCTTTCTTT.

In this sample, this clone turned up a few times. The V call is TRBV7-2, the J call TRBJ1-1; perhaps TRBD1 as D (6 bases). Germline values: CDR1 SGHTA, CDR2 FQGNSA. The CDR3 has 14 residues. V was clipped by 5 bases and J by 0 bases, with 10 bases between them. As DNA, the CDR3 is TGTGCCAGCAGCGTGACAGGATTGAACACTGAAGCTTTCTTT. Translated: CASSVTGLNTEAFF.

The chain is built from TRBV18 and TRBJ1-1; D gene uncertain. Looked up from germline, CDR1 is KGHSH and CDR2 is LQKENI. V shed 6 bases and J shed 7 bases, with 15 bases lying between them. The CDR3 loop spans 13 amino acids. CDR3 in amino acids: CASSLRQDLEAFF. The CDR3 nucleotides read TGTGCCAGCTCCCTGAGACAAGACCTTGAAGCTTTCTTT.

The V call is TRBV2, the J call TRBJ2-1, with D uncertain. The CDR3 is 13 amino acids. From germline, CDR1 is SNHLY and CDR2 FYNNEI. The germline V and J ends were trimmed by 1 base and 12 bases, with 13 bases remaining between them. The CDR3 DNA reads as TGTGCCAGCAGTGAAGGTTCGTTTGACTTGCAGTTCTTC. It yields the protein CASSEGSFDLQFF.

The V and J genes are TRBV5-1 and TRBJ2-1; TRBD1 matches at 7 bases. Germline CDR1 is SGHRS and CDR2 is YFSETQ. V was pared by 3 bases and J by 3 bases, with 0 bases of the junction left unmatched. The CDR3 length is 13 residues. The CDR3 DNA follows: TGCGCCAGCAGCTGGGACAGCTACAATGAGCAGTTCTTC. Translation: CASSWDSYNEQFF. The whole variable domain, remainder taken from reference TRBV5-1 and TRBJ2-1, is KAGVTQTPRYLIKTRGQQVTLSCSPISGHRSVSWYQQTPGQGLQFLFEYFSETQRNKGNFPGRFSGRQFSNSRSEMNVSTLELGDSALYLCASSWDSYNEQFFGPGTRLTVL.

The chain is built from TRBV19 and TRBJ1-2, with D possibly being TRBD1 (5 bases). CDR1 LNHDA and CDR2 SQIVND come from the germline V gene (reference sequence). The CDR3 runs 12 residues. The V end lost 4 bases, the J end lost 8 bases, and 11 bases lay between the germline ends. CDR3 protein: CASSTPGPGYTF. CDR3 sequence (DNA): TGTGCCAGTAGTACCCCAGGGCCCGGCTACACCTTC.

The chain has TRBV28 and TRBJ1-4; 10 bases are shared with TRBD1. This CDR3 is 15 amino acids long. CDR1 and CDR2 from the germline V gene are MDHEN and SYDVKM. The V gene end was trimmed by 3 bases and the J gene end by 5 bases; junction bases not matched to a gene: 3. DNA of the CDR3: TGTGCCAGCAGTTTCCCGGGACAGGGGAATGAAAAACTGTTTTTT. Amino acid sequence: CASSFPGQGNEKLFF.

The chain combines TRBV15 with TRBJ2-2; no definite D call. V shed 1 base and J shed 6 bases, with 18 bases lying between them. Germline lookup yields CDR1 LNHNV and CDR2 YYDKDF (reference sequence). The CDR3 runs to 17 residues. In DNA form, the CDR3 reads TGTGCCACCAGCAGAGGGATCCGGGTGATAAGCTCCGGGGAGCTGTTTTTT. Its translation: CATSRGIRVISSGELFF. The full variable domain, in which reference TRBV15 and TRBJ2-2 provide the parts outside the CDR3, is DAMVIQNPRYQVTQFGKPVTLSCSQTLNHNVMYWYQQKSSQAPKLLFHYYDKDFNNEADTPDNFQSRRPNTSFCFLDIRSPGLGDTAMYLCATSRGIRVISSGELFFGEGSRLTVL.

This chain links TRBV7-9 with TRBJ2-5, with 9 bases aligning to TRBD1. Trimming took 3 bases from V and 5 from J; bases not matched to a gene: 7. Germline CDR1 reads SEHNR; CDR2 reads FQNEAQ (reference sequence). The CDR3 contains 15 residues. The CDR3 reads CASSFIQGAEETQYF. In DNA, the CDR3 is TGTGCCAGCAGCTTTATACAGGGGGCTGAGGAGACCCAGTACTTC.

The chain has TRBV15 and TRBJ1-3; TRBD1 aligns across 9 bases. The CDR3 is made up of 15 amino acids. V was pared by 3 bases and J by 2 bases, with 2 bases of the junction left unmatched. CDR1 LNHNV and CDR2 YYDKDF come from the germline V gene (reference sequence). As DNA, the CDR3 is TGTGCCACCAGCAGTTACAGGGGGCCTGGAAACACCATATATTTT. Its translation is CATSSYRGPGNTIYF.

The chain recombines TRBV5-1 with TRBJ2-5, with 8 bases fitting TRBD2. After removal of 4 bases from V and 5 bases from J, the junction contained 7 bases not matched to a gene. This CDR3 is built from 14 residues. CDR1 and CDR2 (germline): SGHRS, YFSETQ. CDR3 sequence reads: CASSGGTRGETQYF. CDR3 coding DNA: TGCGCCAGCAGCGGCGGGACTAGAGGCGAGACCCAGTACTTC.

The chain couples TRBV6-4 to TRBJ2-5; no reliable D call. Per germline, CDR1 MRHNA and CDR2 SNTAGT. This CDR3 region has 15 residues. V dropped 3 bases and J dropped 2 bases, with 13 bases sitting between them. The CDR3 coding sequence is TGTGCCAGCAGTGAGGAGTTAGGTAGACAAGAGACCCAGTACTTC. Its protein product is CASSEELGRQETQYF.

The CDR3 DNA reads as TGTGCCAGCAGCCGTAGCGGCCCCTACAATGAGCAGTTCTTC. Protein product: CASSRSGPYNEQFF. The chain couples TRBV4-2 to TRBJ2-1; D possibly corresponds to TRBD2 (6 bases). Germline V gene lookup returns CDR1 LGHNA and CDR2 YNFKEQ. The CDR3 is 14 amino acids. Trimming removed 4 bases from V and 2 bases from J, with 9 bases in between.

V gene TRBV19 combines with J gene TRBJ1-6, with 8 nucleotides matching TRBD1. V shed 7 bases and J 0 bases; nucleotides not matched to a gene: 5. This CDR3 contains 16 residues. CDR1 is LNHDA and CDR2 is SQIVND in the germline V gene (reference sequence). CDR3: CASIGTGSSYNSPLHF. The CDR3 DNA sequence: TGTGCCAGTATCGGGACAGGCAGCTCCTATAATTCACCCCTCCACTTT.

This clone was recorded a few times. The chain couples TRBV2 to TRBJ2-3, with TRBD2 matching over 16 bases. CDR1 SNHLY and CDR2 FYNNEI come from the germline V gene. This CDR3 has 16 residues. V shed 4 bases and J 15 bases; nucleotides not matched to a gene: 13. As DNA, the CDR3 is TGTGCCAGCAGTGTCGGGGGACTAGCGGGGGGGCCGCCCTATTATTTT. Its translation is CASSVGGLAGGPPYYF. Variable domain in full (rest from reference TRBV2 and TRBJ2-3): EPEVTQTPSHQVTQMGQEVILRCVPISNHLYFYWYRQILGQKVEFLVSFYNNEISEKSEIFDDQFSVERPDGSNFTLKIRSTKLEDSAMYFCASSVGGLAGGPPYYFGPGTRLTVL.

This clone was found once. The rearrangement joins TRBV13 to TRBJ1-2, with TRBD1 matching 7 bases. Germline V gene lookup returns CDR1 PRHDT and CDR2 FYEKMQ (reference sequence). V shed 4 bases and J 6 bases; nucleotides not matched to a gene: 2. CDR3 size: 12 residues. The CDR3: CASSSTGDGYTF. The CDR3 nucleotides are TGTGCCAGCAGCTCCACAGGGGATGGCTACACCTTC.

The chain carries TRBV9 and TRBJ2-5, with 15 positions matching TRBD2. The CDR3 runs 17 residues. The trim removed 3 bases at V and 2 bases at J, leaving 5 bases unmatched. The V gene's germline CDR1 is SGDLS and CDR2 YYNGEE. CDR3 sequence (DNA): TGTGCCAGCAGCGACGGGACTAGCGGGGGGTTACAAGAGACCCAGTACTTC. Protein: CASSDGTSGGLQETQYF.

The chain combines TRBV6-1 with TRBJ2-1, with D possibly being TRBD1 (5 bases). Germline values: CDR1 MNHNS, CDR2 SASEGT. The CDR3 sequence is 14 residues long. Trimming took 0 bases from V and 6 from J, leaving 9 bases between them. The CDR3 region has the DNA TGTGCCAGCAGTGAAGCCCCCAGGGCCAATGAGCAGTTCTTC. Its protein product is CASSEAPRANEQFF.

The V and J genes are TRBV7-2 and TRBJ1-4; no clear D. Germline CDR1 and CDR2: SGHTA and FQGNSA. The V end was cut by 5 bases, the J end by 5 bases, with 15 bases between. The CDR3 runs to 15 residues. CDR3 protein: CASSPRGGLNEKLFF. DNA of the CDR3: TGTGCCAGCAGCCCCAGAGGAGGACTGAATGAAAAACTGTTTTTT.

The J gene is TRBJ2-7, the V gene TRBV5-1; 10 bases are shared with TRBD2. Germline CDR1 is SGHRS and CDR2 is YFSETQ. The CDR3 loop spans 16 amino acids. Trimming at V came to 1 base and at J to 6 bases, leaving 10 bases not matched to a gene. CDR3 amino acids: CASSLKQASGGFEQYF. In nucleotides, the CDR3 is TGCGCCAGCAGCTTGAAGCAGGCTAGCGGGGGATTCGAGCAGTACTTC.

The chain uses TRBV7-9 and TRBJ2-7; 8 bases agree with TRBD2. CDR1 SEHNR and CDR2 FQNEAQ come from the germline V gene (reference sequence). The V and J ends lost 4 bases and 5 bases, in that order; junction bases with no gene match: 7. The CDR3 sequence is 14 residues long. CDR3: CASSYGGAVNEQYF. As DNA, the CDR3 is TGTGCCAGCAGCTACGGGGGGGCTGTCAACGAGCAGTACTTC.

This clone showed up just a few times. The genes are TRBV12-5 and TRBJ2-3; 7 bases agree with TRBD1. V lost 5 bases to trimming and J lost 4 bases; unmatched junction nucleotides: 3. In germline, CDR1 is LGHNT, CDR2 FRNRAP. This CDR3 is 13 amino acids long. In nucleotides, the CDR3 is TGTGCTAGTGGTCCGCAGGGGGCAGATACGCAGTATTTT. Its protein is CASGPQGADTQYF.

This clone was detected a few times. This chain links TRBV5-1 with TRBJ1-1; D may be TRBD1 (6 bases). V was trimmed by 4 bases and J by 0 bases, leaving 13 bases between them. CDR1 SGHRS and CDR2 YFSETQ come from the germline V gene. The CDR3 loop spans 15 amino acids. CDR3: CASSRLQGMNTEAFF. The CDR3 nucleotides read TGCGCCAGCAGCCGATTACAGGGCATGAACACTGAAGCTTTCTTT. Full variable domain (remainder filled in from reference TRBV5-1 and TRBJ1-1): KAGVTQTPRYLIKTRGQQVTLSCSPISGHRSVSWYQQTPGQGLQFLFEYFSETQRNKGNFPGRFSGRQFSNSRSEMNVSTLELGDSALYLCASSRLQGMNTEAFFGQGTRLTVV.

V and J are TRBV6-6 and TRBJ1-5; 8 bases match TRBD1. J lost 7 bases, V lost 6 bases, and 11 bases had no gene match. CDR1 MNHNY and CDR2 SVGAGI come from the germline V gene (reference sequence). The CDR3 runs to 15 residues. The CDR3, as DNA: TGTGCCAGCAGCACCACAGGGGGTGCCCGACAGCCCCAGCATTTT. It is translated as CASSTTGGARQPQHF.

In its sample, this clone ranks as medium-sized. The chain joins TRBV29-1 to TRBJ2-7, with TRBD2 as a possible D gene (6 bases). Trimming removed 3 bases from V and 4 bases from J, with 16 bases in between. Germline-derived CDR1 and CDR2 are SQVTM and ANQGSEA. The CDR3 contains 14 residues. The CDR3 DNA sequence: TGCAGCGTTGAGGGACTCCCCGGTCGATACGAGCAGTACTTC. Its protein product is CSVEGLPGRYEQYF.

The rearrangement uses TRBV7-9 and TRBJ2-2, with 8 bases fitting TRBD1. Trimming at V came to 5 bases and at J to 6 bases, leaving 17 bases not matched to a gene. CDR1 SEHNR and CDR2 FQNEAQ come from the germline V gene (reference sequence). The CDR3 spans 18 residues. The CDR3 reads CASSLGQGFMGPSGELFF. CDR3 DNA sequence: TGTGCCAGCAGCCTAGGACAGGGTTTCATGGGGCCGTCCGGGGAGCTGTTTTTT. The full variable domain, in which reference TRBV7-9 and TRBJ2-2 provide the parts outside the CDR3, is DTGVSQNPRHKITKRGQNVTFRCDPISEHNRLYWYRQTLGQGPEFLTYFQNEAQLEKSRLLSDRFSAERPKGSFSTLEIQRTEQGDSAMYLCASSLGQGFMGPSGELFFGEGSRLTVL.

This sequence joins TRBV7-8 and TRBJ1-5; tentatively, D is TRBD1 (6 bases). Trimming pared 4 bases from V and 7 bases from J, leaving 14 bases between. Germline V gene data show CDR1 as SGHVS and CDR2 as FQNEAQ. The CDR3 contains 14 residues. The CDR3: CASSWGGGWQPQHF. CDR3 coding DNA: TGTGCCAGCAGCTGGGGCGGGGGCTGGCAGCCCCAGCATTTT.

The genes are TRBV7-2 and TRBJ2-5; 12 nucleotides align to TRBD2. CDR3 length: 16 amino acids. The junction had 6 bases not matched to a gene; V was cut back by 5 bases and J by 2 bases. Germline V gene lookup returns CDR1 SGHTA and CDR2 FQGNSA. This CDR3 is CASSRLAGALQETQYF. As DNA, the CDR3 is TGTGCCAGCAGCCGACTAGCGGGGGCCCTGCAAGAGACCCAGTACTTC.

This chain uses TRBV5-1 with TRBJ2-7, with 7 nucleotides matching TRBD1. The J segment lost 6 bases and the V segment lost 5 bases, leaving 29 bases of the junction unmatched. Looked up from germline, CDR1 is SGHRS and CDR2 is YFSETQ. The CDR3 sequence is 20 residues long. The CDR3 here is CASRERTGDLLYGLYFEQYF. The CDR3 nucleotides are TGCGCCAGCAGAGAAAGAACAGGGGACCTCTTGTACGGCCTCTATTTCGAGCAGTACTTC. Combining the CDR3 with reference TRBV5-1 and TRBJ2-7 gives the whole variable domain KAGVTQTPRYLIKTRGQQVTLSCSPISGHRSVSWYQQTPGQGLQFLFEYFSETQRNKGNFPGRFSGRQFSNSRSEMNVSTLELGDSALYLCASRERTGDLLYGLYFEQYFGPGTRLTVT.